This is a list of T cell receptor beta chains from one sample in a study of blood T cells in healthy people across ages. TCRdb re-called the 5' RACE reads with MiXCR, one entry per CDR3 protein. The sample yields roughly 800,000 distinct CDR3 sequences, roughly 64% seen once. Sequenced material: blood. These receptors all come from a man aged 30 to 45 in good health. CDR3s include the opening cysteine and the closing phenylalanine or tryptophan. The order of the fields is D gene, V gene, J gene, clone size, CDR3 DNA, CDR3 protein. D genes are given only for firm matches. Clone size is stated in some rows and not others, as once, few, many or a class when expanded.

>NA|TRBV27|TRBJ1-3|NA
TGTGCCGGCAGTTTTGCCCCAGGGAACACCATATATTTT
CAGSFAPGNTIYF
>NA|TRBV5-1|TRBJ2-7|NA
TGCGCCAGCAGCCTCCCAGGGGTTGAAAACGAGCAGTACTTC
CASSLPGVENEQYF
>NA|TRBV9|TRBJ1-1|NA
TGTGCCAGCAGCGTAGGAGTTGGGGGGAGGAACACTGAAGCTTTCTTT
CASSVGVGGRNTEAFF
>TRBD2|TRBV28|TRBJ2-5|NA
TGTGCCAGCGGTATTGTGGGGACTAGCGGATCCCAAGAGACCCAGTACTTC
CASGIVGTSGSQETQYF
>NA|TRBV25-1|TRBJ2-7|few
TGTGCCAGCAGTGAATTGCGGGGAATAACCTACGAGCAGTACTTC
CASSELRGITYEQYF
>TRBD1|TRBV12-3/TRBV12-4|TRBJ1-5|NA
TGTGCCAGCAGTTTGAGTCGATATAAGGACAGGCTCAATTTTCATCAGCCCCAGCATTTT
CASSLSRYKDRLNFHQPQHF
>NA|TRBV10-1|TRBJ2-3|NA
TGCGCCAGCATGGGGTCCGGAGGTACGCAGTATTTT
CASMGSGGTQYF
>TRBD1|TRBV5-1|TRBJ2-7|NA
TGCGCCAGCAGCATCAGACAGGGGGGTTCCGCCGAGCAGTACTTC
CASSIRQGGSAEQYF
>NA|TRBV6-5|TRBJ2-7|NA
TGTGCCAGCAGTTACCGAGTAGGGGTGGAGCAGTACTTC
CASSYRVGVEQYF
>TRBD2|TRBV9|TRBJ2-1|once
TGTGCCAGCAGCGAGAGCGGGAGGGCCGACTATGAGCAGTTCTTC
CASSESGRADYEQFF
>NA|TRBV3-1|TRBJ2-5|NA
TGTGCCAGCGGTCCGGGACCCCAAGAGACCCAGTACTTC
CASGPGPQETQYF
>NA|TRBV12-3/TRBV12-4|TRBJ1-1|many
TGTGCCAGCAGCTTGGCTGAAGCTTTCTTT
CASSLAEAFF
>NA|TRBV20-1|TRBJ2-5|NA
TGCAGTGCTAGCTTCCCCCTAGGGGTATCGGTAGAGACCCAGTACTTC
CSASFPLGVSVETQYF
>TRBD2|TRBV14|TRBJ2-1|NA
TGTGCCAGCAGCCCATTGGACATCGCGGGGGTAGAGACCCAGTTCTTC
CASSPLDIAGVETQFF
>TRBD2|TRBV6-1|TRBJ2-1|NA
TGTGCCAGCAGACCCAAAGCGGGATTGAGCTCCTACAATGAGCAGTTCTTC
CASRPKAGLSSYNEQFF
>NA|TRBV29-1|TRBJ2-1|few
TGCAGCGTTGAAGATATCAGCAGATACAATGAGCAGTTCTTC
CSVEDISRYNEQFF
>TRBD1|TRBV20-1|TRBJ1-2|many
TGCAGTGTTAAGACAGGGAGCTATGGCTACACCTTC
CSVKTGSYGYTF
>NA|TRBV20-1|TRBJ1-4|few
TGCAGTGCTAAGGACAGTTTGGAAAAACTGTTTTTT
CSAKDSLEKLFF
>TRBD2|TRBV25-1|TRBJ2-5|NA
TGTGCCAGCAGTACACTAGCGAACGAAGAGACCCAGTACTTC
CASSTLANEETQYF
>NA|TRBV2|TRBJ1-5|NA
TGTGCCAGCAGTCCACTCAGCCTCCCCAATCAGCCCCAGCATTTT
CASSPLSLPNQPQHF
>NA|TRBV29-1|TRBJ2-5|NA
TGCAGCGTTGCGCGGAGAAGGGAGACCCAGTACTTC
CSVARRRETQYF
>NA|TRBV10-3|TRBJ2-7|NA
TGTGCCATCAGACCAGTAGATGGGACCCCCTACGAGCAGTACTTC
CAIRPVDGTPYEQYF
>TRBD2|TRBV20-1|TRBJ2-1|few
TGCAGTGCTAGACCGCGGGAGGGCCTCGATGAGCAGTTCTTC
CSARPREGLDEQFF
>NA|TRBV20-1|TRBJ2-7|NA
TGCAGTGCTAGCACCTCCTCAGGTGATTCCGAGCAGTACTTC
CSASTSSGDSEQYF
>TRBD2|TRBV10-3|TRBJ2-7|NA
TGTGCCATCGCGATAACCGGGGGGGAGAACGAGCAGTACTTC
CAIAITGGENEQYF
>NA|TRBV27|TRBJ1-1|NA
TGTGCCAGCAGTTTTGTTGTAGGGGGGTTGGACACTGAAGCTTTCTTT
CASSFVVGGLDTEAFF
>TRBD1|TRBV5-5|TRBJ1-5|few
TGTGCCAGCAGCCCCGGGACAGGCTCTCAGCCCCAGCATTTT
CASSPGTGSQPQHF
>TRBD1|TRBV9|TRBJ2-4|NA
TGTGCCAGCAGCGTGGAACCGGGACAGGGTATTGGGAACATTCAGTACTTC
CASSVEPGQGIGNIQYF